The T cell receptor (beta chain) described here comes from a study of T-cell memory formation after mild COVID-19. Germline CDR1 is MNHEY and CDR2 is SVGAGI. The CDR3 has 13 residues. Trimming removed 3 bases from V and 14 bases from J, with 14 bases in between. Points from the study as a whole: Pre-infection memory harbored some responding clones, suggesting cross-reactive memory joined. Nothing confirmed that second-wave clones peaking on day 37 were specific for SARS-CoV-2.

This clonotype appeared a few times. Its antigen is not known. TCRdb itself ran the 5' RACE reads through MiXCR, one entry per CDR3 protein. This sample has 470,000 or so distinct CDR3 sequences, with approximately 18% found just once. This sequence joins TRBV6-5 and TRBJ1-6; no clear D. The clonotype comes from a man younger than 35 who had mild COVID-19 (a few samples of this study predate the infection). Cell type and time point are not known. The specimen was PBMCs or a T cell subset sorted from them (not recorded which). The CDR3 loop is CASSYVPTRALHF. CDR3 in DNA: TGTGCCAGCAGTTATGTCCCGACTAGGGCCCTCCACTTT.